Given below is one TCR beta chain in context. Germline V gives CDR1 MNHEY, CDR2 SVGEGT. The CDR3 covers 12 residues. Trimming stripped 6 bases from V and 7 bases from J, with 10 bases between. Assay: immunoSEQ multiplex PCR; the TCRdb copy retains only in-frame clones and omits some. The data show roughly 90,000 clones, nearly 90% seen once. This sample was taken from a study of blood T cell repertoires in COVID-19. Specimen: peripheral blood. The clonotype originates from a woman older than 75 with active COVID-19. The rearrangement links TRBV6-2 or TRBV6-3 to TRBJ2-1; D remains ambiguous. The chain's CDR3 is CASSLLRNEQFF. CDR3 sequence (DNA): TGTGCCAGCAGCCTTCTCAGAAATGAGCAGTTCTTC.